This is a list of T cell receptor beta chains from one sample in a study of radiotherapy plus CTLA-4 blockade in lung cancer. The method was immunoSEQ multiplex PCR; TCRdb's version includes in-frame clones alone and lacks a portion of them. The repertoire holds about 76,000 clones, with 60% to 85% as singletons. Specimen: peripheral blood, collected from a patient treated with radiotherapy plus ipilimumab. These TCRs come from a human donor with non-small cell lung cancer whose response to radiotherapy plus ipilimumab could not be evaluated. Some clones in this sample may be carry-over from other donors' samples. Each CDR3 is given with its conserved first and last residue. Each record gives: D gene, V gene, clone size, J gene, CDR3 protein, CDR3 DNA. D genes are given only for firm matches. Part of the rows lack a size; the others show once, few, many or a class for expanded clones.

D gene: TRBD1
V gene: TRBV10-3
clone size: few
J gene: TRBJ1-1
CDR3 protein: CAISGRDRGRLERVFTEAFF
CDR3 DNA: TGTGCCATCAGTGGACGGGACAGGGGGCGCTTGGAAAGAGTATTCACTGAAGCTTTCTTT

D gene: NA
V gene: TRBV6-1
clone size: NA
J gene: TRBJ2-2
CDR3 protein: CASKQNTGELFF
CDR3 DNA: TGTGCCAGCAAACAGAACACCGGGGAGCTGTTTTTT

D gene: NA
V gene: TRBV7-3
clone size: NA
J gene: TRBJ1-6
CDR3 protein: CASSLVAGLNSPLHF
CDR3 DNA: TGTGCCAGCAGCTTAGTCGCGGGACTTAATTCACCCCTCCACTTT

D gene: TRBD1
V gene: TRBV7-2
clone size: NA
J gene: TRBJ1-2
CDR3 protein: CASSDRPGGGADGYTF
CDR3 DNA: TGTGCCAGCAGCGACCGCCCCGGAGGGGGCGCGGATGGCTACACCTTC

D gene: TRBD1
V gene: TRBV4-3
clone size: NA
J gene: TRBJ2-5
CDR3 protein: CASSQVWGQGAQETQYF
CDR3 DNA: TGCGCCAGCAGCCAAGTTTGGGGACAGGGGGCTCAAGAGACCCAGTACTTC

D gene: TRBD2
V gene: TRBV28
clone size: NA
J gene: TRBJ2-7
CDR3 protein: CASSSDREGTLWEQYF
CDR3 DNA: TGTGCCAGCAGTTCCGATCGGGAGGGCACCCTCTGGGAGCAGTACTTC

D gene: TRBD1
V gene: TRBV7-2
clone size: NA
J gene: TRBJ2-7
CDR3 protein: CASSYRDRGREQYF
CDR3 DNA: TGTGCCAGCAGTTACCGGGACAGGGGGCGAGAGCAGTACTTC

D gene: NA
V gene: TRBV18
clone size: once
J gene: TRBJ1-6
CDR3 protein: CASSPPGSSPLHF
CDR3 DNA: TGTGCCAGCTCACCCCCGGGGTCGTCACCCCTCCACTTT

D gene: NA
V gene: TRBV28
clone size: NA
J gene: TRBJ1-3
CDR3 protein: CASSLLQGRGNTIYF
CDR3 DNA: TGTGCCAGCAGTTTACTCCAGGGTAGAGGAAACACCATATATTTT

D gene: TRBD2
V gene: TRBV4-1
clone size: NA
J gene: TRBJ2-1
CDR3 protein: CASSQLAGGYNEQFF
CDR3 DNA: TGCGCCAGCAGCCAACTAGCGGGGGGCTACAATGAGCAGTTCTTC

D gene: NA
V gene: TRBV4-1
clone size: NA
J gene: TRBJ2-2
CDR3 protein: CASSQDFPGVGGELFF
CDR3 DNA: TGCGCCAGCAGCCAAGATTTCCCAGGGGTTGGCGGGGAGCTGTTTTTT

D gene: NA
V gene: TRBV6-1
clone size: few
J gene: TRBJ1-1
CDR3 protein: CASSWGGGLNTEAFF
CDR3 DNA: TGTGCCAGCAGTTGGGGAGGGGGGTTGAACACTGAAGCTTTCTTT

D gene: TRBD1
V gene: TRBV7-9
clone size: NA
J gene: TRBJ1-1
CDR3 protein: CASSPQTGGGTEAFF
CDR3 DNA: TGTGCCAGCAGCCCCCAGACAGGGGGCGGCACTGAAGCTTTCTTT

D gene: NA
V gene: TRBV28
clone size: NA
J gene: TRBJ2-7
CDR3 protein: CASSLYPPGRNEQYF
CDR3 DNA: TGTGCCAGCAGTTTATACCCTCCGGGGAGGAACGAGCAGTACTTC

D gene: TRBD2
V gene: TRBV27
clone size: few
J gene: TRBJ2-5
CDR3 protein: CASSPYFYGLAGGGETQYF
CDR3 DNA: TGTGCCAGCAGTCCATACTTTTATGGACTAGCGGGGGGCGGAGAGACCCAGTACTTC

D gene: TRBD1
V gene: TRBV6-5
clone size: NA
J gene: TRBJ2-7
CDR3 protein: CASSYATGAPYEQYF
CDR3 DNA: TGTGCCAGCAGTTACGCCACAGGGGCTCCCTACGAGCAGTACTTC

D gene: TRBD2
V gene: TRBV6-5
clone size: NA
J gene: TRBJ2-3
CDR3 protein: CASGGGTDTQYF
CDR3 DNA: TGTGCCAGCGGGGGGGGCACAGATACGCAGTATTTT

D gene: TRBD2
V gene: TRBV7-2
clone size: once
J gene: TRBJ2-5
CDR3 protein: CASSLAGLAGLETQYF
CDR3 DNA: TGTGCCAGCAGCTTAGCGGGACTAGCGGGGTTGGAGACCCAGTACTTC

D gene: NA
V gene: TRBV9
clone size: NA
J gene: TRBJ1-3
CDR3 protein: CASSSYGDSGNTIYF
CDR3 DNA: TGTGCCAGCAGCTCGTACGGAGACTCTGGAAACACCATATATTTT

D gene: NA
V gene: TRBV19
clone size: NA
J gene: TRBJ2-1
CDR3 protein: CASTRGAGAGYNEQFF
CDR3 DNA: TGTGCCAGTACCCGAGGGGCAGGGGCGGGCTACAATGAGCAGTTCTTC

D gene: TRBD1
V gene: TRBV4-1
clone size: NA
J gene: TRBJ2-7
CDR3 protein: CASSRPGGRATEQYF
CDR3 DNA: TGCGCCAGCAGCCGGCCAGGGGGACGGGCTACCGAGCAGTACTTC

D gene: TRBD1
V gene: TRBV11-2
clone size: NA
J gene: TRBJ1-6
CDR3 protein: CASSLEGTGMNSPLHF
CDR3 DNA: TGTGCCAGCAGCTTAGAAGGGACAGGGATGAATTCACCCCTCCACTTT

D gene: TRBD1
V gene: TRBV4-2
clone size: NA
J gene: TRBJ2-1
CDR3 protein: CASSQGDRANEQFF
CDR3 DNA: TGTGCCAGCAGCCAAGGAGACAGGGCTAATGAGCAGTTCTTC

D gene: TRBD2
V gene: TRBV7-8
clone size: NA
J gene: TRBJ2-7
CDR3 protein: CASSYEIAGGFPSYEQYF
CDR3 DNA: TGTGCCAGCAGCTACGAAATAGCGGGGGGTTTTCCTTCCTACGAGCAGTACTTC

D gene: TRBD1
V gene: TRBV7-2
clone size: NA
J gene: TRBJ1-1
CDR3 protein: CASSSVQGTMTEAFF
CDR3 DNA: TGTGCCAGCAGCTCAGTACAGGGGACAATGACTGAAGCTTTCTTT

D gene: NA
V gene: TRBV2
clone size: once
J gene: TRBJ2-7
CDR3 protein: CASSGSGSRQTGFYEQYF
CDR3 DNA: TGTGCCAGCAGTGGGTCGGGTAGTCGGCAAACAGGGTTCTACGAGCAGTACTTC

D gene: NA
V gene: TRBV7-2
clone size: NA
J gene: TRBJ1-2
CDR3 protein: CASSLGRLGAFNYGYTF
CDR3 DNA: TGTGCCAGCAGCTTAGGTAGATTGGGAGCCTTTAACTATGGCTACACCTTC

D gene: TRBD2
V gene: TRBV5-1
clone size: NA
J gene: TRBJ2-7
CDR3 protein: CASSLQSGGRDEQYF
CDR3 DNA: TGCGCCAGCAGCTTGCAGTCCGGGGGGAGAGACGAGCAGTACTTC

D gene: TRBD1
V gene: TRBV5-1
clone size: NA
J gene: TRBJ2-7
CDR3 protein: CASRLGQGPLYEQYF
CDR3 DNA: TGCGCCAGCCGGCTCGGACAGGGGCCCCTCTACGAGCAGTACTTC

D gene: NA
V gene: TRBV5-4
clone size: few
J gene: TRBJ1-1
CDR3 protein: CASSLDRAAEAFF
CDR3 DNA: TGTGCCAGCAGCTTGGACAGGGCGGCTGAAGCTTTCTTT

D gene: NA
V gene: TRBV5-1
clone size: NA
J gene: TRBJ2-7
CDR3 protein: CASSLGTSSSYEQYF
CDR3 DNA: TGCGCCAGCAGCCTCGGGACTTCGAGCTCCTACGAGCAGTACTTC

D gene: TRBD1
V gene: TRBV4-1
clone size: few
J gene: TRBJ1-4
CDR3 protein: CASSRGDRTHNEKLFF
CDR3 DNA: TGCGCCAGCAGCCGAGGGGACAGGACCCATAATGAAAAACTGTTTTTT

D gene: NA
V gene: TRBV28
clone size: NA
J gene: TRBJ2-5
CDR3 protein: CASSRETQYF
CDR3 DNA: TGTGCCAGCAGTCGAGAGACCCAGTACTTC

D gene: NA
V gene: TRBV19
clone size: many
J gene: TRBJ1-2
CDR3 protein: CASSPGTVHGYTF
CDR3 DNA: TGTGCCAGTAGTCCGGGGACTGTTCATGGCTACACCTTC

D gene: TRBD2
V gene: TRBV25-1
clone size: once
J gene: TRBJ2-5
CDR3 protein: CASSPRTGLANQETQYF
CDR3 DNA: TGTGCCAGCTCTCCCCGCACGGGACTAGCGAACCAAGAGACCCAGTACTTC

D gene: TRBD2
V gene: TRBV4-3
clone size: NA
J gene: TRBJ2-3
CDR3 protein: CASSPSSGGATQYF
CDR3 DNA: TGCGCCAGCAGCCCCTCTAGCGGGGGGGCCACGCAGTATTTT

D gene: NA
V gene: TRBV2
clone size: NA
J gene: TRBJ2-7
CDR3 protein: CASSGGQGSYEQYF
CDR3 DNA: TGTGCCAGCAGCGGGGGGCAGGGAAGCTACGAGCAGTACTTC

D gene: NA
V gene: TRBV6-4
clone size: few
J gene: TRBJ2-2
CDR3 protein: CASSDQGSGELFF
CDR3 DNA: TGTGCCAGCAGTGACCAGGGGTCCGGGGAGCTGTTTTTT

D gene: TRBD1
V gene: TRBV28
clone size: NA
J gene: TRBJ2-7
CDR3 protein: CASSLKDRAVGKQYF
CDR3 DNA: TGTGCCAGCAGTTTAAAGGACAGGGCGGTAGGGAAGCAGTACTTC

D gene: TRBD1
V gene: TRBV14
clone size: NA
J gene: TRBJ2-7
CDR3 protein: CASSPPGQGPVEQYF
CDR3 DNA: TGTGCCAGCAGCCCTCCGGGACAGGGCCCTGTCGAGCAGTACTTC

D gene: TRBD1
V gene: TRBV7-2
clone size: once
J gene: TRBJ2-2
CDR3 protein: CASRLDRWNTGELFF
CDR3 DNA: TGTGCCAGCAGGCTGGACAGGTGGAACACCGGGGAGCTGTTTTTT

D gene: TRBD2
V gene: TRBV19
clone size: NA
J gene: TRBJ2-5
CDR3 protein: CASSRGDYNVETQYF
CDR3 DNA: TGTGCCAGTAGTAGAGGGGACTATAATGTCGAGACCCAGTACTTC

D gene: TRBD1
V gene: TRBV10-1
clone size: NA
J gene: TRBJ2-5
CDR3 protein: CARTRDREETQYF
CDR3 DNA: TGCGCCAGGACCCGGGACAGGGAAGAGACCCAGTACTTC

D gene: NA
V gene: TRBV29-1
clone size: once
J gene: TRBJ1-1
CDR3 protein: CSVDSSGRTNTEAFF
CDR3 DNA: TGCAGCGTTGATTCGTCAGGGCGAACGAACACTGAAGCTTTCTTT

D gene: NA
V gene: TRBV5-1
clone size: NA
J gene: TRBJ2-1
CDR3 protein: CASSRDYGLYNEQFF
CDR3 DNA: TGCGCCAGCAGCCGCGACTACGGACTCTACAATGAGCAGTTCTTC

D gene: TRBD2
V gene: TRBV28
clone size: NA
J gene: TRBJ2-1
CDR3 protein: CASSSPGTSGGRYNEQFF
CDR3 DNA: TGTGCCAGCAGTTCCCCAGGGACTAGCGGGGGGAGATACAATGAGCAGTTCTTC

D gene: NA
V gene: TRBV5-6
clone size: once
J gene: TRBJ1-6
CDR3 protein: CASSLGPGNSPLHF
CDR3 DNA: TGTGCCAGCAGCTTGGGACCCGGGAATTCACCCCTCCACTTT

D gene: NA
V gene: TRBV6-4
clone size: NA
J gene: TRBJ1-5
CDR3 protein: CASSVSLNQPQHF
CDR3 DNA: TGTGCCAGCAGTGTGTCTCTAAATCAGCCCCAGCATTTT

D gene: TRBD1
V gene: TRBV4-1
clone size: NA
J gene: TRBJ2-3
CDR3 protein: CASSQGRIGQGEDTQYF
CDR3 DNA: TGCGCCAGCAGCCAAGGAAGGATCGGACAGGGGGAAGATACGCAGTATTTT

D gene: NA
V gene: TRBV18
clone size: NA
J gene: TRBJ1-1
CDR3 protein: CASSPEAKISGTEAFF
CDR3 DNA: TGTGCCAGCTCACCGGAAGCAAAGATTTCGGGCACTGAAGCTTTCTTT

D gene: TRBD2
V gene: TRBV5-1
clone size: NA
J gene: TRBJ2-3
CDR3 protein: CASIAGGSTDTQYF
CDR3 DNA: TGCGCCAGCATAGCGGGGGGGAGCACAGATACGCAGTATTTT

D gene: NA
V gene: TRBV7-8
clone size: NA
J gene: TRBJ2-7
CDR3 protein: CASSTPGTHQSYEQYF
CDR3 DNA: TGTGCCAGCAGCACCCCCGGGACACACCAATCCTACGAGCAGTACTTC

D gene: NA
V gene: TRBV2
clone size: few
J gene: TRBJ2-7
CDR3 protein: CASSILDSGGEQYF
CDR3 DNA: NA

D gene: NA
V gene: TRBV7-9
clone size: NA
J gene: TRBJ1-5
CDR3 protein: CASSLSGVTGPNQPQHF
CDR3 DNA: TGTGCCAGCAGCCTCTCTGGGGTAACAGGGCCCAATCAGCCCCAGCATTTT

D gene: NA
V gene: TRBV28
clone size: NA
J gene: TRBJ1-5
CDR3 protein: CASSTAGGVVRNQPQHF
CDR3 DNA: TGTGCCAGCAGTACGGCCGGGGGTGTGGTCCGTAATCAGCCCCAGCATTTT

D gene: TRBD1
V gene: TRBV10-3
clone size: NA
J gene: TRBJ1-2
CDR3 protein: CAISEWMTGNYGYTF
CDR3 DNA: TGTGCCATCAGTGAATGGATGACAGGGAACTATGGCTACACCTTC

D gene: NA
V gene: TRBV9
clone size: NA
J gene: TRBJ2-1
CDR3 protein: CASSVQDRTYNEQFF
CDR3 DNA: TGTGCCAGCAGCGTCCAGGACAGAACCTACAATGAGCAGTTCTTC

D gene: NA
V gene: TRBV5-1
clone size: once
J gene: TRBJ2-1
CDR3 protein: CASSFVTGGRSYNEQFF
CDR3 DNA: TGCGCCAGCAGCTTCGTGACGGGGGGCCGCTCCTACAATGAGCAGTTCTTC